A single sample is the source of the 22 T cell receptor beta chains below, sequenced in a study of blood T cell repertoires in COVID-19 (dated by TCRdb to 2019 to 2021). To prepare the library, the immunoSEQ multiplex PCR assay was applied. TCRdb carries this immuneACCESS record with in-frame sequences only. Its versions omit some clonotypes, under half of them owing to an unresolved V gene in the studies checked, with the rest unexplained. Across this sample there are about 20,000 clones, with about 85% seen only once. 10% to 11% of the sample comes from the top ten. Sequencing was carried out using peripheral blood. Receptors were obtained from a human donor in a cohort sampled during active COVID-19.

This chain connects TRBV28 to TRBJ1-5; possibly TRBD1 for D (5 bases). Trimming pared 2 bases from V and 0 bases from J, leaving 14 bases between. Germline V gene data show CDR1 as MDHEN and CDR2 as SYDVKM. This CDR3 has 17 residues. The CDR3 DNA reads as TGTGCCAGCAGTTTAGGGAAGTGGGGCCTTAGCAATCAGCCCCAGCATTTT. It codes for CASSLGKWGLSNQPQHF.

The CDR3 DNA reads TGTGCCAGCAGCTTCGGGACTAGCGTCGGGGAGACCCAGTACTTC. This encodes CASSFGTSVGETQYF. The chain is built from TRBV9 and TRBJ2-5, with 10 nucleotides matching TRBD2. Germline lookup yields CDR1 SGDLS and CDR2 YYNGEE. Trimming removed 4 bases from V and 5 bases from J; junction bases left unmatched: 8. The CDR3 is 15 residues long.

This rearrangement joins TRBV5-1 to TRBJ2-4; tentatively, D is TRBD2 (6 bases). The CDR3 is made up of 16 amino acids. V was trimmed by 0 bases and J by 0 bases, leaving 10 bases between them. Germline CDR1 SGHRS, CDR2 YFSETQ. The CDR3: CASSLASALAKNIQYF. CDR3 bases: TGCGCCAGCAGCTTGGCTAGCGCACTAGCCAAAAACATTCAGTACTTC.

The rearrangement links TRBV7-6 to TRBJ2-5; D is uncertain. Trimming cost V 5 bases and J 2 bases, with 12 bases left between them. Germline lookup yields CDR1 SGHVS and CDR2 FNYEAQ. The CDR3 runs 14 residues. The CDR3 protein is CASSPPLPQETQYF. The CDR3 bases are TGTGCCAGCAGCCCCCCCCTACCTCAAGAGACCCAGTACTTC.

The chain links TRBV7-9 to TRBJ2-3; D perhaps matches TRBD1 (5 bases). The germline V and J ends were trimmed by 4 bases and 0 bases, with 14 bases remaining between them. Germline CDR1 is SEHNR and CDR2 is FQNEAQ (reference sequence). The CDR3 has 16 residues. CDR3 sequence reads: CASSSRRQTSTDTQYF. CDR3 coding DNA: TGTGCCAGCAGCTCAAGGCGACAGACTAGCACAGATACGCAGTATTTT. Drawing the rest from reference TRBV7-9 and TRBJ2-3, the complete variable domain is DTGVSQNPRHKITKRGQNVTFRCDPISEHNRLYWYRQTLGQGPEFLTYFQNEAQLEKSRLLSDRFSAERPKGSFSTLEIQRTEQGDSAMYLCASSSRRQTSTDTQYFGPGTRLTVL.

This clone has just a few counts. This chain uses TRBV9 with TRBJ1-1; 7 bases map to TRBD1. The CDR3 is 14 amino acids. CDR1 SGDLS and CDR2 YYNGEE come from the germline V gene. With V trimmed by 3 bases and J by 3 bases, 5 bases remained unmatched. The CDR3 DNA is TGTGCCAGCAGCGCACGTACAGGGGACACTGAAGCTTTCTTT. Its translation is CASSARTGDTEAFF.

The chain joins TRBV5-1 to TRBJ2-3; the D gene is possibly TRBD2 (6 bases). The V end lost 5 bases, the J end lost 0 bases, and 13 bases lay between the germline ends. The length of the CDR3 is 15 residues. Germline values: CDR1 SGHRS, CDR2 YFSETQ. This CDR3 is CASSLADTSTDTQYF. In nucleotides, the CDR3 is TGCGCCAGCAGTTTAGCGGATACTAGCACAGATACGCAGTATTTT.

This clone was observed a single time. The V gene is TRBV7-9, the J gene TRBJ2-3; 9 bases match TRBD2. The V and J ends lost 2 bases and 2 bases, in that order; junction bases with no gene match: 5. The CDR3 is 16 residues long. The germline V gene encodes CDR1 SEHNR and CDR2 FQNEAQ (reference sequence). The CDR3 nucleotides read TGTGCCAGCAGCTTAAGTACTAGCGGGCTCACAGATACGCAGTATTTT. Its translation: CASSLSTSGLTDTQYF. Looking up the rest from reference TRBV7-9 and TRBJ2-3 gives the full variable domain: DTGVSQNPRHKITKRGQNVTFRCDPISEHNRLYWYRQTLGQGPEFLTYFQNEAQLEKSRLLSDRFSAERPKGSFSTLEIQRTEQGDSAMYLCASSLSTSGLTDTQYFGPGTRLTVL.

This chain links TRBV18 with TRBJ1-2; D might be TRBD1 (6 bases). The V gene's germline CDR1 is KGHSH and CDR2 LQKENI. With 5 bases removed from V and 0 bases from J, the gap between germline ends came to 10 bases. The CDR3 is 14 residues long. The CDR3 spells CASSEQGANYGYTF. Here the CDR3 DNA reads TGTGCCAGCTCAGAACAGGGTGCTAACTATGGCTACACCTTC. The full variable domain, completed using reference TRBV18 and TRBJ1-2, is NAGVMQNPRHLVRRRGQEARLRCSPMKGHSHVYWYRQLPEEGLKFMVYLQKENIIDESGMPKERFSAEFPKEGPSILRIQQVVRGDSAAYFCASSEQGANYGYTFGSGTRLTVV.

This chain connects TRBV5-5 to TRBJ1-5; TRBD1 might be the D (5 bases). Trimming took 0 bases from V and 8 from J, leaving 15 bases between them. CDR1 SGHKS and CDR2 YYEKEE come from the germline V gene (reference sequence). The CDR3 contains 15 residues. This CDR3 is CASSLGGPGVEPQHF. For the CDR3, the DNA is TGTGCCAGCAGCTTGGGCGGACCGGGGGTCGAGCCCCAGCATTTT.

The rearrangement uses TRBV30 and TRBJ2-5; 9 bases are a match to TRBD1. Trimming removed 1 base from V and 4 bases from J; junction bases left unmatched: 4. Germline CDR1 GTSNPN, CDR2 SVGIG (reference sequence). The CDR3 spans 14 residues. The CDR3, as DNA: TGTGCCTGGAGTGCTACAGGGGGCGCAGAGACCCAGTACTTC. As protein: CAWSATGGAETQYF. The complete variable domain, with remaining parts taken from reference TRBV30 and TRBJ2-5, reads SQTIHQWPATLVQPVGSPLSLECTVEGTSNPNLYWYRQAAGRGLQLLFYSVGIGQISSEVPQNLSASRPQDRQFILSSKKLLLSDSGFYLCAWSATGGAETQYFGPGTRLLVL.

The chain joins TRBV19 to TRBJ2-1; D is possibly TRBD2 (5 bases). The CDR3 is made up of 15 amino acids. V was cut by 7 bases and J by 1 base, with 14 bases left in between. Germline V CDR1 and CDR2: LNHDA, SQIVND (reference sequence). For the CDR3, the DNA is TGTGCCAGTACCGAGAGGGCGGCGTCCTACAATGAGCAGTTCTTC. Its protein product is CASTERAASYNEQFF.

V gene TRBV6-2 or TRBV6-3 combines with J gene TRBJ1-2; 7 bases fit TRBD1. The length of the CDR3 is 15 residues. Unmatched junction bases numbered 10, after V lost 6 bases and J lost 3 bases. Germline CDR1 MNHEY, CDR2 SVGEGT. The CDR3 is CASSPLGGADYGYTF. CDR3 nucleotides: TGTGCCAGCAGCCCTTTAGGGGGCGCCGACTATGGCTACACCTTC.

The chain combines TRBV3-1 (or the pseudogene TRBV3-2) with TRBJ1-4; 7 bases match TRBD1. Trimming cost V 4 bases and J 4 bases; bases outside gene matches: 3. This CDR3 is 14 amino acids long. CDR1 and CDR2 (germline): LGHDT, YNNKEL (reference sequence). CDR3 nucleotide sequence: TGTGCCAGCAGCCTAGGGGGCGTTAATGAAAAACTGTTTTTT. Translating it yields CASSLGGVNEKLFF.

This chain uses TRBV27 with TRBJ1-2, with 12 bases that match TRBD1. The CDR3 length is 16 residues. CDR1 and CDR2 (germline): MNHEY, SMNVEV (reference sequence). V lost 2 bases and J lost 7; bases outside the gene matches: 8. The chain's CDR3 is CASSLSRGQGAGGYTF. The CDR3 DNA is TGTGCCAGCAGTTTAAGCCGGGGACAGGGGGCGGGTGGCTACACCTTC.

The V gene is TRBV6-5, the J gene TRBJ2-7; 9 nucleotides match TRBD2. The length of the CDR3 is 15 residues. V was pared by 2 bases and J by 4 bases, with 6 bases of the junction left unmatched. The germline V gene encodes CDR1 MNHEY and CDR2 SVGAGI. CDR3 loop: CASSYGASGIYEQYF. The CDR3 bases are TGTGCCAGCAGTTACGGGGCTAGCGGGATTTACGAGCAGTACTTC.

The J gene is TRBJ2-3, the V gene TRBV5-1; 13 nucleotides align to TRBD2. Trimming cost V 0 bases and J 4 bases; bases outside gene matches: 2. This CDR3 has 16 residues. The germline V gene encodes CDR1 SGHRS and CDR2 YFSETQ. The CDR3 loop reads CASSLGTSGGADTQYF. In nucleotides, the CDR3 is TGCGCCAGCAGCTTGGGTACTAGCGGGGGGGCAGATACGCAGTATTTT. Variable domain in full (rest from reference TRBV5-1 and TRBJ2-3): KAGVTQTPRYLIKTRGQQVTLSCSPISGHRSVSWYQQTPGQGLQFLFEYFSETQRNKGNFPGRFSGRQFSNSRSEMNVSTLELGDSALYLCASSLGTSGGADTQYFGPGTRLTVL.

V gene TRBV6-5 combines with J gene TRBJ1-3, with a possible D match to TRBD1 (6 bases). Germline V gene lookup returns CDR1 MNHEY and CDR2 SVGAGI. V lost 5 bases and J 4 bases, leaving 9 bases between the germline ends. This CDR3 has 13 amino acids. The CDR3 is CASSRDRGNTIYF. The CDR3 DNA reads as TGTGCCAGCAGTAGAGACAGGGGAAACACCATATATTTT.

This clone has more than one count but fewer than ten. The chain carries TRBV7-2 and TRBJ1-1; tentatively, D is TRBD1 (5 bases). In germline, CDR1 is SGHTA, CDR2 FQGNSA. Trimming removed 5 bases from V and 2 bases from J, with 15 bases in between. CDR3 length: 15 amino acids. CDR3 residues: CASSPRQLGNTEAFF. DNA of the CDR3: TGTGCCAGCAGCCCACGACAGCTGGGAAACACTGAAGCTTTCTTT.

CDR3 region: CASSQDPRWGLHNEQFF. The CDR3 DNA sequence: TGTGCCAGCAGCCAAGATCCTCGATGGGGACTACACAATGAGCAGTTCTTC. The chain links TRBV3-1 (or the pseudogene TRBV3-2) to TRBJ2-1; 7 positions agree with TRBD2. Trimming removed 0 bases from V and 5 bases from J; junction bases left unmatched: 10. This CDR3 contains 17 residues. Germline V gene sequence: CDR1 LGHDT, CDR2 YNNKEL (reference sequence).

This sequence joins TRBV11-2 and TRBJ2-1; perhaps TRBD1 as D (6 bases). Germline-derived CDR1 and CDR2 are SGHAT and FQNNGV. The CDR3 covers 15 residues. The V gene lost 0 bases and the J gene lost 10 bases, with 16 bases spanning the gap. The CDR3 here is CASSLDGTGNSEQFF. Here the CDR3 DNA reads TGTGCCAGCAGCTTAGACGGCACAGGGAACTCGGAGCAGTTCTTC. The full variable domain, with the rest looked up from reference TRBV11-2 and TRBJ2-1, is EAGVAQSPRYKIIEKRQSVAFWCNPISGHATLYWYQQILGQGPKLLIQFQNNGVVDDSQLPKDRFSAERLKGVDSTLKIQPAKLEDSAVYLCASSLDGTGNSEQFFGPGTRLTVL.

The CDR3 region is CASSASGPYNEQFF. CDR3 nucleotide sequence: TGTGCCAGCAGTGCTAGCGGTCCATACAATGAGCAGTTCTTC. The chain couples TRBV27 to TRBJ2-1, with TRBD2 identical over 7 bases. V gave up 5 bases and J gave up 4 bases; unmatched junction bases: 5. CDR1 is MNHEY and CDR2 is SMNVEV in the germline V gene (reference sequence). This CDR3 has 14 residues.